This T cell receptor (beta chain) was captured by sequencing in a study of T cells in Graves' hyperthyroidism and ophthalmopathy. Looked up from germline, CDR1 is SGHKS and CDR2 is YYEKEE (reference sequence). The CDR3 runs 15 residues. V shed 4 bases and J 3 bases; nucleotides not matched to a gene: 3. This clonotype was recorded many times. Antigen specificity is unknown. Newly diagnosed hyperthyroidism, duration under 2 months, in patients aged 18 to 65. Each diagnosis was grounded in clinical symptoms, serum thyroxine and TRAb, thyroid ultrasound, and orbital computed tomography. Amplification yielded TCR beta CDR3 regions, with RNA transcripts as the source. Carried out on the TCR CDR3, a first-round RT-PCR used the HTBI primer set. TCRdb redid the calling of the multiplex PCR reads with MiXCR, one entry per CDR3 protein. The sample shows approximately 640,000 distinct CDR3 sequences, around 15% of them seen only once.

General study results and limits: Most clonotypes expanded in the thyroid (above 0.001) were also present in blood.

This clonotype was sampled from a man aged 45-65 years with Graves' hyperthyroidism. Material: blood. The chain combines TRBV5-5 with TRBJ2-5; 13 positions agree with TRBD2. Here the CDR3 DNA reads TGTGCCAGCAGCAGCGGACTAGCGGGAGAAGAGACCCAGTACTTC. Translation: CASSSGLAGEETQYF.